The clone carrying this T cell receptor (beta chain) was recorded only once. Per the original data handling: Estimates of nucleated cell counts were drawn from the amplification of reference gene primers. Profiling relied on immunoSEQ multiplex PCR, and the TCRdb table lists in-frame clones only, not all of them. V, J and clone size are those of that table, while D and trimming were read from the DNA. This table holds over 45,000 clones, 65% to 85% found once. In germline, CDR1 is SGHKS, CDR2 YYEKEE (reference sequence). The CDR3 runs 16 residues. The V gene lost 3 bases and the J gene lost 3 bases, with 16 bases spanning the gap. The data originate from a study of blood T cell repertoires in COVID-19. Background on the study: Samples came from the United States, Italy and Spain, spanning acute and convalescent COVID-19. PBMCs, B-cell-depleted T cells, or T cells were the source of the cDNA or gDNA that made up the material.

The sequence derives from a man aged 45-65 years with active COVID-19. The sample consisted of peripheral blood. The rearrangement joins TRBV5-5 to TRBJ1-5; D possibly corresponds to TRBD1 (6 bases). The CDR3 reads CASSWGPGASNQPQHF. The CDR3 DNA reads TGTGCCAGCAGCTGGGGGCCAGGGGCCTCCAATCAGCCCCAGCATTTT.